Listed below are T cell receptor beta chains from one sample, sequenced in a study of cytomegalovirus exposure and HLA in healthy donors. Assay used: immunoSEQ multiplex PCR; TCRdb lists only in-frame clones, some missing. The listing contains 100,000 to 150,000 clones. The sequenced material came from PBMCs. The receptors shown here come from a man aged 18 to 30 in good health and CMV-seronegative. The CDR3 runs from the conserved cysteine through the conserved F or W.

>TRBJ2-1|TRBV7-8
CASNDYGSYNEQFF
>TRBJ1-2|TRBV6-5
CASRETGSAGYTF
>TRBJ1-1|TRBV5-1
CASSPNPNGGLNTEAFF
>TRBJ2-1|TRBV5-1
CASSFLAGGPDEQFF
>TRBJ1-2|TRBV2
CASSVGRGYGYTF
>TRBJ1-1|TRBV13
CASSLGRPPGEAFF
>TRBJ2-7|TRBV5-6
CASSLGRSYEQYF
>TRBJ2-1|TRBV14
CASSLEPYRVNEQFF
>TRBJ1-2|TRBV5-6
CASSPLRGAPLYGYTF
>TRBJ1-5|TRBV30
CAWSAQGGGQPQHF
>TRBJ2-4|TRBV7-7
CASSLYSRPQYF
>TRBJ1-5|TRBV30
CAWSLPGYSNQPQHF
>TRBJ2-4|TRBV7-2
CASSPDRLAGGRAQYF
>TRBJ2-5|TRBV11-2
CASSLGAGETQYF
>TRBJ1-2|TRBV19
CASSSTGHYGYTF
>TRBJ2-7|TRBV7-9
CASSPRAGGQHEQYF
>TRBJ2-1|TRBV29-1
CSVHSGNYNEQFF
>TRBJ2-7|TRBV16
CASSHFRTAYEQYF
>TRBJ2-7|TRBV29-1
CSVAGGNAYEQYF
>TRBJ2-2|TRBV11-1
CASRWTANTGELFF
>TRBJ1-1|TRBV19
CASSIASGEAFF
>TRBJ1-1|TRBV10-3
CASDRGQGPQGAFF
>TRBJ2-5|TRBV7-2
CASADYLGSGQETQYF
>TRBJ2-5|TRBV11-3
CASSLVGPGVTQETQYF
>TRBJ2-3|TRBV5-6
CASSFGLAGVWGTDTQYF
>TRBJ2-7|TRBV28
CASRRTRSSYEQYF
>-|TRBV29-1
CSVAGDGRTYEQYF
>TRBJ2-2|TRBV28
CASRGTGELFF
>TRBJ2-1|TRBV5-1
CASTLTSGMNEQFF
>-|TRBV7-9
CASSPLPSYEQYF
>TRBJ1-1|TRBV30
CACTKSSRTGSTEAFF
>TRBJ1-6|TRBV9
CASSVEGQGFHSPLHF
>TRBJ1-1|TRBV30
CAWSKRGAEAFF
>TRBJ1-1|TRBV29-1
CSVEGWPEAFF
>TRBJ2-1|TRBV28
CASSWPGGNEQFF
>TRBJ1-6|TRBV27
CASSVESSSYNSPLHF
>TRBJ1-2|TRBV4-2
CASSRGTGGISNYGYTF
>TRBJ2-5|TRBV6-5
CASRGLDQEAQYF
>TRBJ2-1|TRBV11-3
CASSFLAGSYNEQFF
>TRBJ2-1|TRBV4-2
CASSQDLAGGGEQFF
>TRBJ1-1|TRBV7-2
CASSQGDRTNTEAFF
>TRBJ1-4|TRBV6-5
CASSPQTGENEKLFF
>TRBJ2-6|TRBV28
CASSSTSGLANVLTF
>TRBJ2-5|TRBV7-7
CASSRTPSWKTQYF
>TRBJ2-1|TRBV2
CASSKSRQTFYNEQFF
>TRBJ2-7|TRBV7-9
CASSSQNPHRPGEQYF
>TRBJ1-1|TRBV9
CASSPEHRSSTEAFF
>TRBJ2-7|TRBV5-6
CASRHKQREGPYEQYF